These 23 T cell receptor beta chains were all obtained from the same sample, sequenced in a study of cytomegalovirus exposure and HLA in healthy donors. This PCR relied on a set of 60 Vbeta primers and 13 Jbeta primers. Sequenced by immunoSEQ multiplex PCR; TCRdb stores in-frame clones only, minus some. The sample lists tens of thousands of clones, over 60% occurring once. Material for sequencing was PBMCs. These receptors came from a man aged 30 to 45 in good health and CMV-seronegative.

This sequence joins TRBV7-6 and TRBJ2-6, with D unclear. CDR3 size: 13 residues. V was trimmed by 4 bases and J by 4 bases, leaving 5 bases between them. Germline CDR1 and CDR2: SGHVS and FNYEAQ. The CDR3 region is CASSSVGANVLTF. The CDR3 region has the DNA TGTGCCAGCAGCTCGGTCGGGGCCAACGTCCTGACTTTC.

The chain recombines TRBV4-1 with TRBJ2-7, with D tentatively TRBD2 (5 bases). CDR1 is MGHRA, CDR2 YSYEKL, per germline. V was pared by 1 base and J by 0 bases, with 10 bases between. CDR3 length equals 15 residues. In nucleotides, the CDR3 is TGCGCCAGCAGCCAAGGGACTCAAGACTCCTACGAGCAGTACTTC. Translation gives CASSQGTQDSYEQYF.

The chain uses TRBV10-2 and TRBJ2-7; D might be TRBD1 (6 bases). Looked up from germline, CDR1 is WSHSY and CDR2 is SAAADI. The CDR3 is 14 residues long. V shed 6 bases and J shed 0 bases, with 12 bases lying between them. This CDR3 is CASSTGSSSYEQYF. DNA of the CDR3: TGCGCCAGCAGCACAGGGTCCAGCTCCTACGAGCAGTACTTC.

Only a few counts were recorded for this clone. The chain links TRBV25-1 to TRBJ2-1, with 11 bases fitting TRBD2. The trim removed 3 bases at V and 6 bases at J, leaving 7 bases unmatched. The CDR3 has 16 amino acids. Germline lookup yields CDR1 MGHDK and CDR2 SYGVNS. CDR3 nucleotide sequence: TGTGCCAGCAGTGATTTGACTAGCGGGGTTGGCAATGAGCAGTTCTTC. Translated: CASSDLTSGVGNEQFF.

The rearrangement joins TRBV6-1 to TRBJ1-5; D is unclear. Between the trimmed V and J ends, which lost 1 base and 5 bases, there was a span of 6 bases. Germline V gene data show CDR1 as MNHNS and CDR2 as SASEGT. The CDR3 is 13 residues long. This chain's CDR3 is CASSEDRDQPQHF. In nucleotides, the CDR3 is TGTGCCAGCAGTGAAGACCGGGATCAGCCCCAGCATTTT.

The J gene is TRBJ2-5, the V gene TRBV11-3; D is perhaps TRBD1 (6 bases). Germline values: CDR1 SGHNT, CDR2 YENEEA. This CDR3 contains 15 residues. V dropped 5 bases and J dropped 5 bases, with 18 bases sitting between them. In DNA, the CDR3 is TGTGCCAGCAGCCAGGGGACATCCTTGACGGAGACCCAGTACTTC. Translated: CASSQGTSLTETQYF.

The CDR3 loop is CASSPTGDEAFF. CDR3 coding DNA: TGTGCCAGCAGTCCAACAGGGGATGAAGCTTTCTTT. The chain recombines TRBV6-1 with TRBJ1-1; 7 bases line up with TRBD1. CDR3 length: 12 residues. Per the germline V gene, CDR1 is MNHNS and CDR2 is SASEGT. V trimming: 5 bases; J trimming: 7 bases; junction bases outside the gene matches: 4.

The chain has TRBV6-5 and TRBJ1-6; no clear D. Germline values: CDR1 MNHEY, CDR2 SVGAGI. V was shortened by 6 bases and J by 7 bases, with 13 bases between the two germline ends. This CDR3 comprises 14 residues. CDR3 protein: CASSSELPNSPLHF. The CDR3 bases are TGTGCCAGCAGCTCCGAGCTCCCGAATTCACCCCTCCACTTT.

The rearrangement uses TRBV25-1 and TRBJ1-6; D gene ambiguous. Per germline, CDR1 MGHDK and CDR2 SYGVNS. The CDR3 totals 15 residues. The V end lost 2 bases, the J end lost 7 bases, and 12 bases lay between the germline ends. The CDR3 nucleotides read TGTGCCAGCAGTGAAGAATACAGCGGGAATTCACCCCTCCACTTT. It translates to CASSEEYSGNSPLHF.

This clone was seen a handful of times. V is TRBV11-2 and J is TRBJ2-5; possible D gene TRBD2, 6 bases. The CDR3 has 15 residues. Per germline, CDR1 SGHAT and CDR2 FQNNGV. V shed 2 bases and J shed 2 bases, with 12 bases lying between them. CDR3 sequence reads: CASSLTGGQQETQYF. The CDR3 bases are TGTGCCAGCAGCTTAACTGGAGGGCAGCAAGAGACCCAGTACTTC.

The J gene is TRBJ2-3, the V gene TRBV5-4, with D possibly being TRBD2 (6 bases). The germline V gene encodes CDR1 SGHNT and CDR2 YYREEE (reference sequence). The germline V and J ends were trimmed by 4 bases and 5 bases, with 11 bases remaining between them. CDR3 size: 13 residues. The CDR3 nucleotides are TGTGCCAGCAGCATCACGGGAGAAGATACGCAGTATTTT. It is translated as CASSITGEDTQYF.

CDR3 residues: CASSARPGQGGSGYTF. The CDR3 DNA is TGTGCCAGCAGCGCTAGACCGGGACAGGGAGGGAGCGGCTACACCTTC. V is TRBV6-4 and J is TRBJ1-2, with 9 bases fitting TRBD1. Trimming cost V 6 bases and J 8 bases; bases outside gene matches: 16. Looked up from germline, CDR1 is MRHNA and CDR2 is SNTAGT. CDR3 length equals 16 residues.

The gene calls are TRBV19 and TRBJ2-7, with 8 bases that match TRBD1. The CDR3 consists of 12 residues. V dropped 5 bases and J dropped 7; count of bases not matched to a gene: 4. Per germline, CDR1 LNHDA and CDR2 SQIVND (reference sequence). CDR3 in DNA: TGTGCCAGTAGTTACCGGGACAGGGAGCAGTACTTC. Amino acids: CASSYRDREQYF.

This rearrangement joins TRBV10-3 to TRBJ2-2, with TRBD2 matching over 9 bases. The germline gives CDR1 ENHRY, CDR2 SYGVKD. This CDR3 has 14 amino acids. Trimming removed 8 bases from V and 1 base from J; junction bases left unmatched: 2. In DNA form, the CDR3 reads TGTGCCATCGGTAGCGGGAGGAACACCGGGGAGCTGTTTTTT. It translates to CAIGSGRNTGELFF.

The sample holds a few counts of this clone. V is TRBV9 and J is TRBJ1-1; D gene unclear. Trimming cost V 0 bases and J 1 base, with 13 bases left between them. The germline gives CDR1 SGDLS, CDR2 YYNGEE. The CDR3 extends over 16 amino acids. CDR3 in DNA: TGTGCCAGCAGCGTAGATGGCAGGAGGCAGAACACTGAAGCTTTCTTT. Amino acids: CASSVDGRRQNTEAFF. The variable domain in full, completed from reference TRBV9 and TRBJ1-1, reads DSGVTQTPKHLITATGQRVTLRCSPRSGDLSVYWYQQSLDQGLQFLIQYYNGEERAKGNILERFSAQQFPDLHSELNLSSLELGDSALYFCASSVDGRRQNTEAFFGQGTRLTVV.

Points on this clone: Other nucleotide sequences from this sample produce the same CDR3. This chain joins TRBV6-6 and TRBJ1-2; weak D call: TRBD1 (5 bases). The germline V gene has CDR1 MNHNY and CDR2 SVGAGI (reference sequence). This CDR3 comprises 12 residues. V lost 6 bases and J lost 6, with 11 bases in between. In nucleotides, the CDR3 is TGTGCCAGCAGCTCTAGGGGTAATGGCTACACCTTC. Translation: CASSSRGNGYTF.

This clone was seen a few times. V is TRBV14 and J is TRBJ2-1, with 7 bases identical to TRBD1. With V trimmed by 2 bases and J by 11 bases, 6 bases remained unmatched. Germline CDR1 SGHDN, CDR2 FVKESK. The CDR3 consists of 13 residues. CDR3 loop: CASSQLQGTQQFF. The CDR3 coding sequence is TGTGCCAGCAGCCAATTACAGGGGACGCAGCAGTTCTTC.

CDR3 in DNA: TGTGCCAGCAGCTTCCCATTGAACACTGAAGCTTTCTTT. Translation: CASSFPLNTEAFF. The chain is built from TRBV5-4 and TRBJ1-1; D call uncertain. CDR1 SGHNT and CDR2 YYREEE come from the germline V gene (reference sequence). V lost 2 bases to trimming and J lost 0 bases, with 5 bases between them. This CDR3 comprises 13 residues.

The chain joins TRBV7-9 to TRBJ1-3; 7 bases agree with TRBD1. V lost 4 bases, J lost 2 bases, and 8 bases stayed unmatched. The CDR3 length is 16 residues. CDR1 SEHNR and CDR2 FQNEAQ come from the germline V gene (reference sequence). The CDR3 DNA follows: TGTGCCAGCAGCTCGCCTGGACAGGCCGCTGGAAACACCATATATTTT. Protein: CASSSPGQAAGNTIYF.

This chain joins TRBV5-1 and TRBJ2-6; 8 bases fit TRBD1. Unmatched junction bases numbered 1, after V lost 0 bases and J lost 2 bases. This CDR3 is 16 amino acids long. Germline CDR1 is SGHRS and CDR2 is YFSETQ. The CDR3, as DNA: TGCGCCAGCAGCTTGGTACAGGGGGCTGGGGCCAACGTCCTGACTTTC. Translated, it gives CASSLVQGAGANVLTF.

The chain couples TRBV5-1 to TRBJ2-7; perhaps TRBD1 as D (5 bases). Germline V gene data show CDR1 as SGHRS and CDR2 as YFSETQ. Deletions cut 4 bases from V and 5 bases from J, with 16 bases between. This CDR3 spans 14 amino acids. The CDR3 loop is CASSLSGSGDEQYF. CDR3 nucleotides: TGCGCCAGCAGCCTTTCAGGGTCTGGAGACGAGCAGTACTTC.

Concerning this clone: One end of the junction does not line up with germline, which may come from a read error. The genes are TRBV7-7 and TRBJ1-5; TRBD1 matches 7 bases. The CDR3 runs to 18 residues. Germline loops: CDR1 SSHAT, CDR2 FNYEAQ (reference sequence). The CDR3 nucleotides read TGTGCTAGCACCATACAGGGGCGGCTGGTAGGAAGCAATCAGCCCCAGCATTTT. Translation: CASTIQGRLVGSNQPQHF.

This rearrangement joins TRBV5-4 to TRBJ2-5, with D perhaps TRBD2 (5 bases). Trimming removed 5 bases at V and 1 base at J, with 6 bases between. CDR1 and CDR2 (germline): SGHNT, YYREEE (reference sequence). This CDR3 region has 12 residues. The CDR3 nucleotides are TGTGCCAGCAGAGGACTCCAAGAGACCCAGTACTTC. Its protein product is CASRGLQETQYF.